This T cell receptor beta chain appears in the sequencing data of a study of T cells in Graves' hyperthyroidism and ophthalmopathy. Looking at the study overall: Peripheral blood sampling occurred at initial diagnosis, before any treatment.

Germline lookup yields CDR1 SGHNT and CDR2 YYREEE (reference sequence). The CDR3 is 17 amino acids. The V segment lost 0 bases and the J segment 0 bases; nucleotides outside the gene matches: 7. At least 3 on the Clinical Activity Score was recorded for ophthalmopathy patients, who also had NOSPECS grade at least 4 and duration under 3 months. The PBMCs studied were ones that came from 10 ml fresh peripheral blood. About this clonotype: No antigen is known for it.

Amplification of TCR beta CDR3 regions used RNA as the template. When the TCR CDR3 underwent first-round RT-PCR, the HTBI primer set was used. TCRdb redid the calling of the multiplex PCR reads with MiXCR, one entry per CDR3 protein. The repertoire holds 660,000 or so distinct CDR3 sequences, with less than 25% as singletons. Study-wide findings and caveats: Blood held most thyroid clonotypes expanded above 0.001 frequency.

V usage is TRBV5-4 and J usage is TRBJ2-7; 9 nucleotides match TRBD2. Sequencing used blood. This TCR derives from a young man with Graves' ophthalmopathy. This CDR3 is CASSLGRASGASYEQYF. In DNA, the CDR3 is TGTGCCAGCAGCTTGGGTCGGGCTAGCGGGGCCTCCTACGAGCAGTACTTC.